The 30 T cell receptor beta chains below were found in one sample sequenced in a study of cytomegalovirus exposure and HLA in healthy donors. Both 60 Vbeta primers and 13 Jbeta primers went into the PCR. Profiled with immunoSEQ multiplex PCR; TCRdb holds only in-frame clones, not every one. The table lists 90,000 to 110,000 clones, 80% to 85% of them singletons. Sequenced: PBMCs. All receptors come from a woman in her twenties or thirties in good health and CMV-seronegative.

Concerning this clone itself: The sample has other DNA sequences that encode this CDR3 too. The gene calls are TRBV29-1 and TRBJ1-1; TRBD1 matches 7 bases. The CDR3 length is 12 residues. Germline V gives CDR1 SQVTM, CDR2 ANQGSEA. The V segment lost 5 bases and the J segment 5 bases; nucleotides outside the gene matches: 5. In DNA form, the CDR3 reads TGCAGCGTTCCTGCAGGGGGGACTGAAGCTTTCTTT. Residues: CSVPAGGTEAFF.

This chain connects TRBV19 to TRBJ2-1, with 9 positions matching TRBD2. The CDR3 runs to 17 residues. CDR1 is LNHDA, CDR2 SQIVND, per germline (reference sequence). After removal of 7 bases from V and 5 bases from J, the junction contained 15 bases not matched to a gene. The CDR3 here is CASTLGVAGVTHNEQFF. The CDR3 DNA reads as TGTGCCAGTACCCTCGGAGTAGCGGGAGTTACACACAATGAGCAGTTCTTC.

This clone is a singleton in its sample. The chain recombines TRBV7-8 with TRBJ2-7; D may be TRBD1 (6 bases). From germline, CDR1 is SGHVS and CDR2 FQNEAQ. V dropped 8 bases and J dropped 1 base, with 15 bases sitting between them. This CDR3 comprises 14 residues. CDR3 bases: TGTGCCAGCCGGCGACAGGCTAATTCCTACGAGCAGTACTTC. The encoded protein is CASRRQANSYEQYF.

V usage is TRBV5-1 and J usage is TRBJ2-7, with a possible D match to TRBD1 (6 bases). Germline CDR1 and CDR2: SGHRS and YFSETQ. Trimming cost V 0 bases and J 4 bases, with 8 bases left between them. The CDR3 is 13 amino acids. The CDR3, as DNA: TGCGCCAGCAGCTTGGAACAGGGATACGAGCAGTACTTC. Translated: CASSLEQGYEQYF.

The chain combines TRBV19 with TRBJ2-1, with 9 bases matching TRBD2. This CDR3 spans 16 amino acids. Germline trimming cut 4 bases from V and 1 base from J; bases unmatched to any gene: 5. Germline V gives CDR1 LNHDA, CDR2 SQIVND (reference sequence). The CDR3 coding sequence is TGTGCCAGTAGTAGAACTAGCGGGCAATCCTACAATGAGCAGTTCTTC. Residues: CASSRTSGQSYNEQFF. Full variable domain (outside the CDR3, taken from reference TRBV19 and TRBJ2-1): DGGITQSPKYLFRKEGQNVTLSCEQNLNHDAMYWYRQDPGQGLRLIYYSQIVNDFQKGDIAEGYSVSREKKESFPLTVTSAQKNPTAFYLCASSRTSGQSYNEQFFGPGTRLTVL.

The V and J genes are TRBV29-1 and TRBJ2-7; tentatively, D is TRBD1 (6 bases). This CDR3 is 12 amino acids long. V gave up 6 bases and J gave up 4 bases, with 13 bases separating them. Germline values: CDR1 SQVTM, CDR2 ANQGSEA. The DNA for the CDR3 is TGCAGCGTCCATGGGACATCTTACGAGCAGTACTTC. Translation gives CSVHGTSYEQYF.

V gene TRBV5-1 combines with J gene TRBJ2-2, with D possibly TRBD1 on 6 matching bases. The ends were cut back, 4 bases at V and 8 bases at J, with 18 bases in the middle. Germline assignment: CDR1 SGHRS and CDR2 YFSETQ. This CDR3 comprises 15 residues. The DNA for the CDR3 is TGCGCCAGCAGCCTGGCGGCAGGGGCCAAGGGGGAGCTGTTTTTT. It yields the protein CASSLAAGAKGELFF.

The chain carries TRBV19 and TRBJ2-2; tentative D call: TRBD2 (6 bases). The V end was cut by 6 bases, the J end by 5 bases, with 16 bases between. The germline CDR1 and CDR2 sequences are LNHDA and SQIVND (reference sequence). The CDR3 is made up of 15 amino acids. In DNA, the CDR3 is TGTGCCAGTAGCCCCCGGAGGGGCGGAACCGGGGAGCTGTTTTTT. It translates to CASSPRRGGTGELFF.

V usage is TRBV7-3 and J usage is TRBJ2-2, with TRBD1 matching over 9 bases. Germline trimming cut 5 bases from V and 6 bases from J; bases unmatched to any gene: 4. The CDR3 is made up of 14 amino acids. CDR1 is SGHTA and CDR2 is FQGTGA in the germline V gene. The CDR3 loop reads CASSPTGGPGELFF. The CDR3 DNA is TGTGCCAGCAGCCCGACAGGGGGGCCCGGGGAGCTGTTTTTT.

The chain has TRBV19 and TRBJ2-1, with 12 bases lining up with TRBD2. After removal of 4 bases from V and 4 bases from J, the junction contained 2 bases not matched to a gene. This CDR3 comprises 15 residues. CDR1 and CDR2 (germline): LNHDA, SQIVND (reference sequence). The DNA for the CDR3 is TGTGCCAGTAGTAGCGGGACTAGCGGGTACAATGAGCAGTTCTTC. Its translation: CASSSGTSGYNEQFF.

The chain joins TRBV5-6 to TRBJ2-5; 11 nucleotides agree with TRBD2. Germline V gene sequence: CDR1 SGHDT, CDR2 YYEEEE. The V and J ends lost 3 bases and 11 bases, in that order; junction bases with no gene match: 21. The CDR3 covers 18 residues. CDR3 sequence (DNA): TGTGCCAGCAGCTGGACAGCACCGGGACTAGCGGCCTTCCCCGCGCAGTACTTC. As protein: CASSWTAPGLAAFPAQYF.

CDR3 sequence (DNA): TGTGCCAGCAGCTTAGTCGGGGGGGGAGCCAAAAACATTCAGTACTTC. Protein product: CASSLVGGGAKNIQYF. This chain joins TRBV7-2 and TRBJ2-4; TRBD2 matches at 8 bases. The germline CDR1 and CDR2 sequences are SGHTA and FQGNSA. Trimming at V came to 1 base and at J to 0 bases, leaving 2 bases not matched to a gene. This CDR3 spans 16 amino acids.

There are a few counts of this clone. V is TRBV14 and J is TRBJ2-5; possible D gene TRBD2, 6 bases. The J call is uncertain, as TRBJ2-7 better fits the DNA end. The CDR3 consists of 13 residues. From germline, CDR1 is SGHDN and CDR2 FVKESK. The CDR3 coding sequence is TGTGCCAGCAGCCAAGTAGGAGCGGGCGAGCAGTACTTC. Amino acid sequence: CASSQVGAGEQYF.

As regards this clone: The same CDR3 also results from other DNA sequences found in this sample. The rearrangement uses TRBV5-1 and TRBJ2-3, with 9 bases that match TRBD2. Per the germline V gene, CDR1 is SGHRS and CDR2 is YFSETQ. There are 15 residues in the CDR3. Trimming removed 2 bases from V and 4 bases from J; junction bases left unmatched: 5. CDR3 loop: CASSFSGSPADTQYF. The CDR3 bases are TGCGCCAGCAGCTTTAGCGGGAGTCCAGCAGATACGCAGTATTTT.

The chain carries TRBV14 and TRBJ2-5; 10 bases fit TRBD2. The length of the CDR3 is 16 residues. CDR1 and CDR2 (germline): SGHDN, FVKESK. V shed 8 bases and J 4 bases; nucleotides not matched to a gene: 13. The CDR3 DNA sequence: TGTGCCAGCTCTAAGGGCCTAGCGGGAGTCGGAGAGACCCAGTACTTC. It yields the protein CASSKGLAGVGETQYF.

The chain employs TRBV6-5 and TRBJ1-5; a possible D gene is TRBD1 (5 bases). With 2 bases removed from V and 6 bases from J, the gap between germline ends came to 11 bases. The CDR3 runs 14 residues. The germline V gene encodes CDR1 MNHEY and CDR2 SVGAGI. The DNA of the CDR3 is TGTGCCAGCAGTTACAGGGGCAAGGTTCAGCCCCAGCATTTT. It encodes CASSYRGKVQPQHF.

V and J are TRBV2 and TRBJ2-5, with TRBD2 matching over 11 bases. The V gene end was trimmed by 7 bases and the J gene end by 2 bases; junction bases not matched to a gene: 6. Germline loops: CDR1 SNHLY, CDR2 FYNNEI. This CDR3 comprises 15 residues. Here the CDR3 DNA reads TGTGCCAGCACCGGGGGACTAGCGGCGCAAGAGACCCAGTACTTC. It codes for CASTGGLAAQETQYF.

This sequence joins TRBV19 and TRBJ2-1; TRBD2 aligns across 11 bases. Unmatched junction bases numbered 15, after V lost 5 bases and J lost 9 bases. This CDR3 is built from 17 residues. Germline CDR1 is LNHDA and CDR2 is SQIVND (reference sequence). Here the CDR3 DNA reads TGTGCCAGTAGTGGGCAGATACTAGCGGGAGTGCATGGTGAGCAGTTCTTC. Its translation is CASSGQILAGVHGEQFF.

The chain is built from TRBV7-9 and TRBJ2-7; maybe TRBD1 (6 bases). This CDR3 is built from 14 residues. CDR1 and CDR2 from the germline V gene are SEHNR and FQNEAQ (reference sequence). V was clipped by 1 base and J by 3 bases, with 10 bases between them. The CDR3 spells CASSLVGQLYEQYF. CDR3 sequence (DNA): TGTGCCAGCAGCTTAGTCGGACAGCTCTACGAGCAGTACTTC.

The V and J genes are TRBV4-2 and TRBJ2-3, with 9 bases identical to TRBD2. Germline trimming cut 2 bases from V and 4 bases from J; bases unmatched to any gene: 7. The germline V gene encodes CDR1 LGHNA and CDR2 YNFKEQ. The CDR3 is 16 residues long. The CDR3 nucleotides read TGTGCCAGCAGCCAATGGCAGCGGGAGGTCTCAGATACGCAGTATTTT. This encodes CASSQWQREVSDTQYF.

This CDR3 is CASSELAEAPYF. The CDR3, as DNA: TGTGCCAGCAGTGAACTGGCGGAGGCGCCGTACTTC. This chain connects TRBV2 to TRBJ2-7, with a tentative D call TRBD2 (5 bases). Germline CDR1 reads SNHLY; CDR2 reads FYNNEI. The V end lost 2 bases, the J end lost 12 bases, and 14 bases lay between the germline ends. The CDR3 length is 12 residues.

The chain couples TRBV4-3 to TRBJ1-1; D is uncertain. V lost 5 bases to trimming and J lost 1 base, with 8 bases between them. This CDR3 comprises 13 residues. CDR1 and CDR2 (germline): LGHNA, YSLEER. The CDR3 loop is CASSDRGNTEAFF. In DNA form, the CDR3 reads TGCGCCAGCAGCGATCGGGGGAACACTGAAGCTTTCTTT.

The CDR3 protein is CASSIRQGSVTF. As DNA, the CDR3 is TGTGCCAGTAGTATACGACAGGGTTCGGTCACCTTC. The genes are TRBV19 and TRBJ1-2; 7 nucleotides line up with TRBD1. V lost 2 bases, J lost 13 bases, and 7 bases stayed unmatched. This CDR3 is 12 amino acids long. Germline lookup yields CDR1 LNHDA and CDR2 SQIVND (reference sequence). The complete variable domain, with remaining parts taken from reference TRBV19 and TRBJ1-2, reads DGGITQSPKYLFRKEGQNVTLSCEQNLNHDAMYWYRQDPGQGLRLIYYSQIVNDFQKGDIAEGYSVSREKKESFPLTVTSAQKNPTAFYLCASSIRQGSVTFGSGTRLTVV.

V gene TRBV14 combines with J gene TRBJ1-1; possible D gene TRBD1, 6 bases. Trimming left V 2 bases short and J 6 bases short, with 13 bases between. This CDR3 is built from 14 residues. Per germline, CDR1 SGHDN and CDR2 FVKESK. CDR3 sequence reads: CASSQLTGIAEAFF. The CDR3 nucleotides are TGTGCCAGCAGCCAACTAACAGGGATAGCTGAAGCTTTCTTT.

The V call is TRBV28, the J call TRBJ2-3; D gene uncertain. This CDR3 spans 19 amino acids. Germline V gene data show CDR1 as MDHEN and CDR2 as SYDVKM. V lost 5 bases to trimming and J lost 2 bases, with 26 bases between them. CDR3 sequence: CASSLYTIAVDYPTDTQYF. The CDR3 nucleotides read TGTGCCAGCAGTCTGTATACAATCGCGGTGGATTATCCCACAGATACGCAGTATTTT.

The chain joins TRBV5-1 to TRBJ2-7, with TRBD2 matching over 8 bases. J gave up 5 bases and V 0 bases, and 7 bases lay outside the gene matches. Germline CDR1 is SGHRS and CDR2 is YFSETQ. The CDR3 runs 15 residues. The CDR3 nucleotides are TGCGCCAGCAGCTTGGCGGGAGGGCCAGTCGACGAGCAGTACTTC. Amino acids: CASSLAGGPVDEQYF.

This sequence joins TRBV5-1 and TRBJ2-3; D is undetermined. CDR1 SGHRS and CDR2 YFSETQ come from the germline V gene. The CDR3 loop spans 15 amino acids. Between the trimmed V and J ends, which lost 0 bases and 0 bases, there was a span of 8 bases. The CDR3 bases are TGCGCCAGCAGCTTGGATTCTCCTAGCACAGATACGCAGTATTTT. Translated: CASSLDSPSTDTQYF.

The chain links TRBV30 to TRBJ2-3; weak D call: TRBD2 (6 bases). The CDR3 runs to 14 residues. V shed 6 bases and J shed 0 bases, with 13 bases lying between them. Germline V gives CDR1 GTSNPN, CDR2 SVGIG (reference sequence). The CDR3 DNA is TGTGCCTGTACCAGCGGGCGCAGCACAGATACGCAGTATTTT. It is translated as CACTSGRSTDTQYF.

This clone was detected once. V is TRBV9 and J is TRBJ2-7; tentatively, D is TRBD2 (5 bases). Looked up from germline, CDR1 is SGDLS and CDR2 is YYNGEE. The CDR3 extends over 14 amino acids. V lost 0 bases to trimming and J lost 2 bases, with 9 bases between them. The CDR3 here is CASSVGGRTYEQYF. For the CDR3, the DNA is TGTGCCAGCAGCGTAGGAGGGAGAACCTACGAGCAGTACTTC.

The rearrangement links TRBV11-2 to TRBJ2-2, with 7 bases identical to TRBD2. J was trimmed by 4 bases and V by 2 bases; bases with no gene match: 1. This CDR3 region has 14 residues. CDR1 and CDR2 from the germline V gene are SGHAT and FQNNGV. CDR3 DNA sequence: TGTGCCAGCAGCTTAACTAGCGTCACCGGGGAGCTGTTTTTT. This codes for CASSLTSVTGELFF.